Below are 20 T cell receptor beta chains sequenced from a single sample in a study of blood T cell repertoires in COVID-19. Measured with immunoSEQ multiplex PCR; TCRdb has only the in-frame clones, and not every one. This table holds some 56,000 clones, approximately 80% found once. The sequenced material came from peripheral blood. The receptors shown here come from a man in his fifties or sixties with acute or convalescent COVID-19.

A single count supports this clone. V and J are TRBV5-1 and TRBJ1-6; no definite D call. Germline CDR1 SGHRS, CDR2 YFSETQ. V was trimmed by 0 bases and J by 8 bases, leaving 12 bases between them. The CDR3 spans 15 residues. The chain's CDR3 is CASSLGYGNDSPLHF. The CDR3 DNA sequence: TGCGCCAGCAGCTTGGGATACGGGAACGATTCACCCCTCCACTTT.

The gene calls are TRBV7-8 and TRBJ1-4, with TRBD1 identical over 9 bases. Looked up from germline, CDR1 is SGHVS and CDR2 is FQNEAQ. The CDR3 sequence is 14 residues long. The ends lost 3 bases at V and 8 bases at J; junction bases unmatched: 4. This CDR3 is CASSLDRGREKLFF. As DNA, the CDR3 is TGTGCCAGCAGCTTGGACAGGGGAAGAGAAAAACTGTTTTTT.

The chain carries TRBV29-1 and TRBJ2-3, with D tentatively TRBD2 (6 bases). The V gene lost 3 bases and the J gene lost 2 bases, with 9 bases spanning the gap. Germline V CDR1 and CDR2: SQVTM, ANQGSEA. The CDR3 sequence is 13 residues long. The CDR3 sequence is CSVDGGPTDTQYF. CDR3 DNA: TGCAGCGTTGACGGGGGACCCACAGATACGCAGTATTTT.

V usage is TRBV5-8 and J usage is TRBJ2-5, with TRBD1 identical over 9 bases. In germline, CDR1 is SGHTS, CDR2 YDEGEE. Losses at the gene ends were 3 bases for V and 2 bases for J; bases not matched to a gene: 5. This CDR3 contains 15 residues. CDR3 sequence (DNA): TGTGCCAGCAGCTGGGGGACAGGGAAACAAGAGACCCAGTACTTC. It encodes CASSWGTGKQETQYF.

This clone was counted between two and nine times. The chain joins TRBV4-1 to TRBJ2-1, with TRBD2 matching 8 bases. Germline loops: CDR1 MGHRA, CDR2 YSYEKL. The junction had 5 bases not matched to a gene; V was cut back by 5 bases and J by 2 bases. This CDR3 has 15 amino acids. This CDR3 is CASSSRGAAYNEQFF. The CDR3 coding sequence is TGCGCCAGCAGCTCGCGGGGGGCCGCCTACAATGAGCAGTTCTTC.

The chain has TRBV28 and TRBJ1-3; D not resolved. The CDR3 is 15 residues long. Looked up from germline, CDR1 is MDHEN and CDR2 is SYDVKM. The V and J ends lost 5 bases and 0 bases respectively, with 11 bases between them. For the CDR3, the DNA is TGTGCCAGCAGTGAGCACAGCAACTCTGGAAACACCATATATTTT. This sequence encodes CASSEHSNSGNTIYF.

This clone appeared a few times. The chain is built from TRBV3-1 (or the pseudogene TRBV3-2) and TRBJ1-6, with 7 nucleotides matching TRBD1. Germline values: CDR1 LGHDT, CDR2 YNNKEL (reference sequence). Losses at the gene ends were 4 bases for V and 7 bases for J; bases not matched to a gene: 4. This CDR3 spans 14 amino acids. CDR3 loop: CASSLGQRNSPLHF. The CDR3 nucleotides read TGTGCCAGCAGCCTGGGACAGAGAAATTCACCCCTCCACTTT.

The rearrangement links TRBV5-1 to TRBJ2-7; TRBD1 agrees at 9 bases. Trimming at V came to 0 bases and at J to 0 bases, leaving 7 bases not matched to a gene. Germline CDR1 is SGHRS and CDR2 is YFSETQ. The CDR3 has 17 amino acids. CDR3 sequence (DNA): TGCGCCAGCAGCTTGGGCCCGGGGACAGGGAGCTCCTACGAGCAGTACTTC. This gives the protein CASSLGPGTGSSYEQYF.

In DNA form, the CDR3 reads TGTGCCAGCTCACGCCAGTACCAAGAGACCCAGTACTTC. It codes for CASSRQYQETQYF. The chain combines TRBV18 with TRBJ2-5; the D is unclear. The CDR3 has 13 residues. The germline V and J ends were trimmed by 4 bases and 0 bases, with 6 bases remaining between them. Germline assignment: CDR1 KGHSH and CDR2 LQKENI. The full variable domain, with the rest looked up from reference TRBV18 and TRBJ2-5, is NAGVMQNPRHLVRRRGQEARLRCSPMKGHSHVYWYRQLPEEGLKFMVYLQKENIIDESGMPKERFSAEFPKEGPSILRIQQVVRGDSAAYFCASSRQYQETQYFGPGTRLLVL.

CDR3 protein: CASTTGGGYYGYTF. CDR3 bases: TGTGCCTCGACCACCGGGGGGGGGTACTATGGCTACACCTTC. This chain links TRBV30 with TRBJ1-2; maybe TRBD1 (5 bases). This CDR3 has 14 residues. Germline V gene lookup returns CDR1 GTSNPN and CDR2 SVGIG (reference sequence). Trimming stripped 7 bases from V and 3 bases from J, with 18 bases between.

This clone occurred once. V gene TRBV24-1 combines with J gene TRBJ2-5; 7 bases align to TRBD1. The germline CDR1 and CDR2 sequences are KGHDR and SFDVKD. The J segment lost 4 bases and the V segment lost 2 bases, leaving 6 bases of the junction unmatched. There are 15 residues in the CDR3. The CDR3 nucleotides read TGTGCCACCAGTGATTATGGACAGGCCCGAGAGACCCAGTACTTC. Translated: CATSDYGQARETQYF.

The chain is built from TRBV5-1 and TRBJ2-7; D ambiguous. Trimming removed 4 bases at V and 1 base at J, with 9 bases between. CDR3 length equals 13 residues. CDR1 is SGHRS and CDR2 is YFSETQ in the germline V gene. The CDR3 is CASSPWASYEQYF. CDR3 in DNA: TGCGCCAGCAGCCCCTGGGCTTCCTACGAGCAGTACTTC.

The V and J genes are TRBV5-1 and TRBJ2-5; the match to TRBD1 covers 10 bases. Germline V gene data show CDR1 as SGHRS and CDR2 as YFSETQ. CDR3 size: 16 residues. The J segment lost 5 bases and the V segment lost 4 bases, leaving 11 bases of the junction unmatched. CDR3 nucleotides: TGCGCCAGCAGCCTTTCCCCCGGGACAGGGGACGAGACCCAGTACTTC. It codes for CASSLSPGTGDETQYF.

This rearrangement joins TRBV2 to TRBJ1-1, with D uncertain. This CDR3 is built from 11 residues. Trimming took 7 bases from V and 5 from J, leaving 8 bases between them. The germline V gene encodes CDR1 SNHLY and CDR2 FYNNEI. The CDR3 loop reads CASIRGTEAFF. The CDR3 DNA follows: TGTGCCAGCATAAGAGGAACTGAAGCTTTCTTT.

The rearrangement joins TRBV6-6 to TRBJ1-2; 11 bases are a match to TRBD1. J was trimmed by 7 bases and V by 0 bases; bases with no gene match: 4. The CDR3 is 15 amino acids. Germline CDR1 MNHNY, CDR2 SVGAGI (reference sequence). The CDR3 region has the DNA TGTGCCAGCAGTTACTCGGGACAGGGGGAGTCTGGCTACACCTTC. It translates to CASSYSGQGESGYTF.

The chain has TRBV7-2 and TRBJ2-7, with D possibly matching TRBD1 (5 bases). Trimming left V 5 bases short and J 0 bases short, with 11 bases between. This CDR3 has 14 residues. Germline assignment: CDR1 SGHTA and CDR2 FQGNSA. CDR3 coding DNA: TGTGCCAGCAGCGCTCAGGGATTCTCCTACGAGCAGTACTTC. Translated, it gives CASSAQGFSYEQYF.

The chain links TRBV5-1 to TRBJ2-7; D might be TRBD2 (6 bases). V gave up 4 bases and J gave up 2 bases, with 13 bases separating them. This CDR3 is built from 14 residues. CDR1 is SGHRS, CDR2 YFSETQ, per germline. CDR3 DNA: TGCGCCAGCAGCGGGGGTAGCGGAGCCTACGAGCAGTACTTC. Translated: CASSGGSGAYEQYF.

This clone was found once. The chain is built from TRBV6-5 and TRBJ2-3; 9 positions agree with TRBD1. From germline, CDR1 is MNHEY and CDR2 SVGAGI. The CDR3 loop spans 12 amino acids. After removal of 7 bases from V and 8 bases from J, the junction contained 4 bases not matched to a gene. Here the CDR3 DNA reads TGTGCCAGCAATACAGGGGGCCGTACGCAGTATTTT. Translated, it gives CASNTGGRTQYF.

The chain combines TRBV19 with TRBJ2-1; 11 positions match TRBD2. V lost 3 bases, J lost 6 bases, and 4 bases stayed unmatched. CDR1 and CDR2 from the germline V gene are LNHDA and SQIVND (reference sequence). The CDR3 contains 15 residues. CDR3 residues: CASSMTSGASNEQFF. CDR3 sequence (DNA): TGTGCCAGTAGTATGACTAGCGGGGCGAGCAATGAGCAGTTCTTC.

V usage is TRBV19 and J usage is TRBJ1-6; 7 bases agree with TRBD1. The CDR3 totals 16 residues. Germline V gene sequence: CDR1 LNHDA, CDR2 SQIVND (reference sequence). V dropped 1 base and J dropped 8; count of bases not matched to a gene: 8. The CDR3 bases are TGTGCCAGTAGTATAGCGGACGGGACAGATTATTCACCCCTCCACTTT. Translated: CASSIADGTDYSPLHF.